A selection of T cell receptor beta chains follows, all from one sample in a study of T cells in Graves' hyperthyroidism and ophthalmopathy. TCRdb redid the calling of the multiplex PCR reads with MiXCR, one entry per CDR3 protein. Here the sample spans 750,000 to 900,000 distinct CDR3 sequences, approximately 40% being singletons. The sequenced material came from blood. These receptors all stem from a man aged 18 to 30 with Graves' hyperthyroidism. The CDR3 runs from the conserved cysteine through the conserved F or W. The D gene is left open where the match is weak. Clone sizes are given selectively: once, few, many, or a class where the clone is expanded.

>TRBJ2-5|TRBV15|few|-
CATSPSFSTRETQYF
TGTGCCACCAGCCCTAGTTTCTCTACTCGGGAGACCCAGTACTTC
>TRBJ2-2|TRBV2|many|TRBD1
CASYRGPYTGELFF
TGTGCCAGCTACAGGGGCCCGTACACCGGGGAGCTGTTTTTT
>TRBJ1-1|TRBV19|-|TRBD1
CASSIVRDRAAEAFF
TGTGCCAGTAGTATAGTTCGAGACAGGGCCGCTGAAGCTTTCTTT
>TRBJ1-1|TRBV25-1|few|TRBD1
CASSQGQGMNTEAFF
TGCGCCAGCAGCCAAGGACAGGGCATGAACACTGAAGCTTTCTTT
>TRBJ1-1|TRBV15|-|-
CATSRGRYTVSYF
TGTGCCACCAGCAGAGGCAGGTACACCGTGTCGTACTTT
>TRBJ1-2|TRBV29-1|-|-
CSVDPLTWEDGGYTF
TGCAGCGTTGATCCCCTGACCTGGGAGGATGGTGGCTACACCTTC
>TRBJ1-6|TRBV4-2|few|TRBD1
CASSHPIRQGANNSPLHF
TGTGCCAGCAGCCATCCCATAAGACAGGGGGCAAATAATTCACCCCTCCACTTT
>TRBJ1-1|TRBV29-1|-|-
CSVQAGGTEAFF
TGCAGCGTTCAAGCGGGAGGCACTGAAGCTTTCTTT
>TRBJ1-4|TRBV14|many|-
CASSQNEKLFF
TGTGCCAGCAGCCAAAATGAAAAACTGTTTTTT
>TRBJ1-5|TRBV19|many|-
CASSDAGNQPQHF
TGTGCCAGTAGCGACGCGGGTAATCAGCCCCAGCATTTT
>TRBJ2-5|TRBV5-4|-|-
CASSSGDERGETQYF
TGTGCCAGCAGCTCGGGGGATGAGAGAGGAGAGACCCAGTACTTC
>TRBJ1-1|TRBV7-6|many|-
CASSLYNPGNTEAFF
TGTGCCAGCAGCTTATATAACCCCGGGAACACTGAAGCTTTCTTT
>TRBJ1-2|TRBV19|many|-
CASRWDGSGLYGYTF
TGTGCCAGTAGATGGGACGGCTCGGGACTCTATGGCTACACCTTC
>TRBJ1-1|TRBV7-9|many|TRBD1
CASSWDSLNTEAFF
TGTGCCAGCAGCTGGGACAGCCTCAACACTGAAGCTTTCTTT
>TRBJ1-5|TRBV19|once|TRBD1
CASSIGQGAETQHF
TGTGCCAGTAGTATAGGACAGGGGGCGGAGACCCAGCATTTT
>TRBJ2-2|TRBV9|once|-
CASSSPHGVDTGELFF
TGTGCCAGCAGCTCCCCCCACGGGGTGGACACCGGGGAGCTGTTTTTT
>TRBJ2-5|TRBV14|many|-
CASSQGGTPPKTQYF
TGTGCCAGCAGCCAAGGCGGGACACCCCCAAAGACCCAGTACTTC
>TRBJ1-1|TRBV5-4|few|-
CASSSRAGTNTEAFF
TGTGCCAGCAGCTCGCGAGCAGGAACTAACACTGAAGCTTTCTTT
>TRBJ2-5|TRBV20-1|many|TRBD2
CSALPLAGVKETQYF
TGCAGTGCCCTCCCCCTAGCGGGAGTAAAGGAGACCCAGTACTTC
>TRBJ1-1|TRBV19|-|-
CASSIVGGTMNTEAFF
TGTGCCAGTAGTATAGTTGGGGGAACCATGAACACTGAAGCTTTCTTT
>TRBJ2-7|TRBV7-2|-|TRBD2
CASSANGLASFYEQYF
TGTGCCAGCAGCGCAAACGGACTAGCGAGTTTCTACGAGCAGTACTTC
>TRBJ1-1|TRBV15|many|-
CATSPFGGATEAFF
TGTGCCACCAGTCCCTTTGGGGGGGCCACTGAAGCTTTCTTT
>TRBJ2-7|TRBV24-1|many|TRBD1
CATSDSRGQGSEQYF
TGTGCCACCAGTGATTCGCGGGGACAGGGTAGCGAGCAGTACTTC
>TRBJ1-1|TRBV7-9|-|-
CASSSDTEILNTEAFF
TGTGCCAGCAGCTCCGACACAGAAATCCTGAACACTGAAGCTTTCTTT
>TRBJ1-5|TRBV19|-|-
CASSILERQPQHF
TGTGCCAGTAGTATCCTCGAGAGGCAGCCCCAGCATTTT
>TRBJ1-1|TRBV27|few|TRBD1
CASFGTGWSTEAFF
TGTGCCAGCTTCGGGACAGGGTGGAGCACTGAAGCTTTCTTT
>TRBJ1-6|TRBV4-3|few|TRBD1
CASSQGPRQGVSPLHF
TGCGCCAGCAGCCAAGGCCCCCGACAGGGAGTTTCACCCCTCCACTTT
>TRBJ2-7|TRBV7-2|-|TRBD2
CASSSRGGLKEQYF
TGTGCCAGCAGCTCACGGGGGGGCCTTAAAGAGCAGTACTTC
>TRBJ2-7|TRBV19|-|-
CASSTDRTALNYEQYF
TGTGCCAGTAGTACAGATCGGACAGCCCTGAACTACGAGCAGTACTTC
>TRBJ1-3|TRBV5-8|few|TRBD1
CASSSSGTGGNTIYF
TGTGCCAGCAGCTCTTCCGGGACAGGGGGCAACACCATATATTTT
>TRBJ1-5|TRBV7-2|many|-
CASSRVRGQPQHF
TGTGCCAGCAGCAGGGTGCGCGGTCAGCCCCAGCATTTT
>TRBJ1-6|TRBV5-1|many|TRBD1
CASSLEAGGGSPLHF
TGCGCCAGCAGCTTGGAGGCAGGGGGCGGATCACCCCTCCACTTT
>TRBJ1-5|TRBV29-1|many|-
CSVATGSGNQPQHF
TGCAGCGTTGCTACAGGGTCCGGCAATCAGCCCCAGCATTTT
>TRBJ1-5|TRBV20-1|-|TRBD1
CSALTGTGEDQPQHF
TGCAGTGCTCTGACCGGGACAGGGGAAGACCAGCCCCAGCATTTT
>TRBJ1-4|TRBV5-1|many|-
CASSLVEGKLFF
TGCGCCAGCAGCTTGGTAGAGGGAAAACTGTTTTTT
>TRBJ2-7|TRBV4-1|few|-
CASSQEKGGLEQYF
TGCGCCAGCAGCCAAGAGAAAGGAGGTCTCGAGCAGTACTTC
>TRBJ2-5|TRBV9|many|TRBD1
CASSLGTGEETQYF
TGTGCCAGCAGCTTAGGTACAGGGGAGGAGACCCAGTACTTC
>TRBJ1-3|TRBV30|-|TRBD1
CAWSVTGGFGNTIYF
TGTGCCTGGAGTGTAACAGGGGGTTTTGGAAACACCATATATTTT